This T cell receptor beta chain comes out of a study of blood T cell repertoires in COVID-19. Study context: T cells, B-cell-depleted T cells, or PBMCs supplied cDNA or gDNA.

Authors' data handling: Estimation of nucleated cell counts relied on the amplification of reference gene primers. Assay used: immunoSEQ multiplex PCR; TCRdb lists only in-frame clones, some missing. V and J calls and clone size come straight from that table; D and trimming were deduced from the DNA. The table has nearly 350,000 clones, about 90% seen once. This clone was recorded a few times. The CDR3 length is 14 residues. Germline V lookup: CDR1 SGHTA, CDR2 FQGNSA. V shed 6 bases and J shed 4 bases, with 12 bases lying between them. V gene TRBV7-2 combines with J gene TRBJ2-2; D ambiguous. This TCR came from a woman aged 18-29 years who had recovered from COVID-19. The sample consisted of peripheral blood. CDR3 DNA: TGTGCCAGCAGACGAGACTCCCCCACCGGGGAGCTGTTTTTT. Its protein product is CASRRDSPTGELFF. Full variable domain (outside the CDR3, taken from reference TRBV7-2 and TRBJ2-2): GAGVSQSPSNKVTEKGKDVELRCDPISGHTALYWYRQSLGQGLEFLIYFQGNSAPDKSGLPSDRFSAERTGGSVSTLTIQRTQQEDSAVYLCASRRDSPTGELFFGEGSRLTVL.